This TCR beta chain derives from a study of blood T cell repertoires in COVID-19. Study-level background: The analysed material was cDNA or gDNA that came from T cells, B-cell-depleted T cells, or PBMCs.

V dropped 5 bases and J dropped 8; count of bases not matched to a gene: 6. Germline V gene sequence: CDR1 SGHVS, CDR2 FNYEAQ. The length of the CDR3 is 14 residues. Methods used by the authors: Reference gene primer amplification yielded estimated nucleated cell counts. Sequencing was performed with immunoSEQ multiplex PCR; in TCRdb, only in-frame clones are kept and a portion is missing. D and trimming were read from the DNA, whereas the V and J calls and clone size are those reported in that table. The table lists tens of thousands of clones, 85% to 95% of them singletons. Source material: peripheral blood. This sequence joins TRBV7-6 and TRBJ1-6, with TRBD1 matching 7 bases. This receptor was obtained from a human donor with active COVID-19. The donor label of this sample is uncertain. CDR3 region: CASSPTGEDSPLHF. The DNA of the CDR3 is TGTGCCAGCAGCCCTACAGGGGAGGATTCACCCCTCCACTTT. The whole variable domain, filled in from reference TRBV7-6 and TRBJ1-6, reads GAGVSQSPRYKVTKRGQDVALRCDPISGHVSLYWYRQALGQGPEFLTYFNYEAQQDKSGLPNDRFSAERPEGSISTLTIQRTEQRDSAMYRCASSPTGEDSPLHFGNGTRLTVT.